These T cell receptor beta chains were read from a single sample in a study of cytomegalovirus exposure and HLA in healthy donors. Sequencing used immunoSEQ multiplex PCR; TCRdb keeps in-frame clones, though not all of them. The profile shows 150,000 or so clones, around four fifths of them singletons. What was sequenced was PBMCs. The receptors were sampled from a young man in good health and CMV-seropositive. The CDR3 runs from the conserved cysteine through the conserved F or W. Fields, in order: D gene, clone size, J gene, V gene, CDR3 DNA, CDR3 protein. A D gene is named only where the DNA matches it firmly. A clone size is listed for some rows: how often the clone was seen (once, few, many), or a class if it is expanded.

TRBD1	NA	TRBJ2-2	TRBV6-5	TGTGCCAGCAGTTACGACAGGGGGCCGGCCGGGGAGCTGTTTTTT	CASSYDRGPAGELFF
TRBD1	many	TRBJ2-3	TRBV25-1	TGTGCCAGCAGTTCGGGGGACAGGGCGGTCATCACAGATACGCAGTATTTT	CASSSGDRAVITDTQYF
NA	NA	TRBJ2-1	TRBV9	TGTGCCAGCAGCGTAGAGGCAGCGAAAGGCAATGAGCAGTTCTTC	CASSVEAAKGNEQFF
TRBD1	NA	TRBJ2-1	TRBV7-2	TGTGCCAGCAGCCGAAACGACAGGGGAGGAGATGAGCAGTTCTTC	CASSRNDRGGDEQFF
TRBD2	NA	TRBJ2-3	TRBV5-4	TGTGCCAGCAGCTTGGCCGGGACTAGCGGCCCCCGGGATACGCAGTATTTT	CASSLAGTSGPRDTQYF
NA	NA	TRBJ1-5	TRBV30	TGTGCCTGGAGTGGTATGGGCAGGGCCCTATCTGGCAATCAGCCCCAGCATTTT	CAWSGMGRALSGNQPQHF
TRBD2	NA	TRBJ2-3	TRBV5-1	TGCGCCAGCAGCTTGGAGCCTAGCGGGACCACTAGCACAGATACGCAGTATTTT	CASSLEPSGTTSTDTQYF
NA	NA	TRBJ1-2	TRBV7-6	TGTGCCAGCAGCTTAGAACAGAACTATGGCTACACCTTC	CASSLEQNYGYTF
TRBD2	NA	TRBJ2-3	TRBV9	TGTGCCAGCAGCGTAGAGCTAGCGGGGGGCACAGATACGCAGTATTTT	CASSVELAGGTDTQYF
TRBD2	NA	TRBJ2-1	TRBV5-1	TGCGCCAGCAGCATTAAATCGAGCGGGGTCAATGAGCAGTTCTTC	CASSIKSSGVNEQFF
NA	NA	TRBJ2-7	TRBV29-1	TGCAGCGTCTGGCAGGTCGTGCAGTACTTC	CSVWQVVQYF
NA	NA	TRBJ1-5	TRBV5-8	TGTGCCACCCTTCGACAACCCTTTGATCAGCCCCAGCATTTT	CATLRQPFDQPQHF
NA	NA	TRBJ1-1	TRBV19	TGTGCCAGTAGCCCTGGGGCGGGAGTTTCCACTGAAGCTTTCTTT	CASSPGAGVSTEAFF
TRBD1	NA	TRBJ1-5	TRBV4-1	TGCGCCAGCAGCCAAGCCGCGGGAACGGGACAGGGGGCAGGTCAGCCCCAGCATTTT	CASSQAAGTGQGAGQPQHF
TRBD1	NA	TRBJ1-5	TRBV6-5	TGTGCTACCGGGACAGGGGGTATCGCCCAGCATTTT	CATGTGGIAQHF
NA	NA	TRBJ2-5	TRBV5-6	TGTGCCAGCAGCTTGTCGTATGGAGAGCAGTACTTC	CASSLSYGEQYF
NA	NA	TRBJ2-3	TRBV7-9	TGTGCCAGCAGCCCTCGCGGAGGGGAATTCACAGATACGCAGTATTTT	CASSPRGGEFTDTQYF
NA	NA	TRBJ1-5	TRBV2	TGTGCCAGCAGTGGTCCAAACAGTTTTGGAGGTCAGCCCCAGCATTTT	CASSGPNSFGGQPQHF
NA	once	TRBJ2-3	TRBV21-1	TGTGCCAGCAGCCCCCAGGGACAGGGGGCGCGGAGCACAGATACGCAGTATTTT	CASSPQGQGARSTDTQYF
NA	few	TRBJ2-5	TRBV21-1	TGTGCCAGCAGCAAGGTGAGCGGGAGATCAGCATACCAAGAGACCCAGTACTTC	CASSKVSGRSAYQETQYF
TRBD1	NA	TRBJ2-2	TRBV5-8	TGTGCCAGCAGCTTGGTAGGACAGGGACTCGTGGAGCTGTTTTTT	CASSLVGQGLVELFF
TRBD2	NA	TRBJ2-2	TRBV7-8	TGTGCCAGCAGCTTATCTCGAGCGGGGGCGATGAACACCGGGGAGCTGTTTTTT	CASSLSRAGAMNTGELFF
TRBD1	NA	TRBJ2-7	TRBV5-1	TGCGCCAGCAGCTTGGACTTCCAGGGGGCCTACGAGCAGTACTTC	CASSLDFQGAYEQYF
NA	NA	TRBJ1-2	TRBV15	TGTGCCACCAGCAGTAGTTACCAACGCGGAAACTATGGCTACACCTTC	CATSSSYQRGNYGYTF
TRBD1	NA	TRBJ1-5	TRBV19	TGTGCCAGTAGCAAAAAAGGACAGGGTGCTCATCAGCCCCAGCATTTT	CASSKKGQGAHQPQHF
TRBD1	NA	TRBJ1-1	TRBV10-2	TGCGCCAGCAGTTCACAGGGGCTCACTGAAGCTTTCTTT	CASSSQGLTEAFF
TRBD1	NA	TRBJ1-2	TRBV6-1	TGTGCCAGCAGTGAGGGCACACCGGGACAGGGTTATGGCTACACCTTC	CASSEGTPGQGYGYTF
TRBD2	once	TRBJ2-3	TRBV9	TGTGCCAGCAGCGCTAAACTAGCGGACCCCACAGATACGCAGTATTTT	CASSAKLADPTDTQYF
TRBD1	few	TRBJ1-2	TRBV6-1	TGTGCCAGCAGTGGACAGGGAGGTGGCTACACCTTC	CASSGQGGGYTF
TRBD1	NA	TRBJ1-2	TRBV19	TGTGCCAGTAGTTCTGGACAGGCATCTTATGGCTACACCTTC	CASSSGQASYGYTF
TRBD2	NA	TRBJ2-2	TRBV7-8	TGTGCCAGCAGCTTAGTAGCGGGAGAGGACACCGGGGAGCTGTTTTTT	CASSLVAGEDTGELFF
NA	NA	TRBJ2-7	TRBV7-9	TGTGCCAGCAGCGCCAGACAGTACGAGCAGTACTTC	CASSARQYEQYF
TRBD1	NA	TRBJ1-1	TRBV28	TGTGCCAGCAGCCCCTGGACAGGGATGAACACTGAAGCTTTCTTT	CASSPWTGMNTEAFF
NA	NA	TRBJ1-3	TRBV25-1	TGTGCCAGCAGTGAATTGGCCCTTTCCCCCGGAAACACCATATATTTT	CASSELALSPGNTIYF
NA	NA	TRBJ1-5	TRBV6-6	TGTGCCAGCAGTCCTCGGAGGGATCAGCCCCAGCATTTT	CASSPRRDQPQHF
TRBD2	NA	TRBJ2-3	TRBV14	TGTGCCAGCAGCCACCCCCGATCGAGCGGGGCTGCAGATACGCAGTATTTT	CASSHPRSSGAADTQYF
NA	NA	TRBJ2-1	TRBV30	TGTGCCTGGAGTGGGTGCGGTTTCATGAAGTTCTTC	CAWSGCGFMKFF
NA	NA	TRBJ2-7	TRBV7-9	TGTGCCACTTCGGCTTTGGGGCTGGCCGGCGAGCAGTACTTC	CATSALGLAGEQYF
TRBD1	NA	TRBJ1-1	TRBV5-4	TGTGCCAGCAGTTATGCAGCAGGGGGAGGAGGCACTGAAGCTTTCTTT	CASSYAAGGGGTEAFF
NA	NA	TRBJ2-7	TRBV6-6	TGTGCCAGTTCCCAAGAACGGGAGCAGTACTTC	CASSQEREQYF
TRBD1	NA	TRBJ2-3	TRBV18	TGTGCCAGCTCACCAACAGGGGTACGGGCCACAGATACGCAGTATTTT	CASSPTGVRATDTQYF
TRBD2	NA	TRBJ2-7	TRBV7-9	TGTTCCAGCGGTCCAATGGCTAGCGGGAGAACCGACGAGCAGTACTTC	CSSGPMASGRTDEQYF
NA	NA	TRBJ1-1	TRBV10-1	TGCGCCAGCAGTGAGTCGACAATACCGAACACTGAAGCTTTCTTT	CASSESTIPNTEAFF
TRBD2	NA	TRBJ2-1	TRBV5-1	TGCGCCAGCAGCTTGGCAACTAGCGGCTACAATGAGCAGTTCTTC	CASSLATSGYNEQFF
NA	NA	TRBJ2-2	TRBV27	TGTGCCAGCAGTTTAGAGTGGACCGGGGAGCTGTTTTTT	CASSLEWTGELFF
TRBD2	NA	TRBJ2-5	TRBV5-1	TGCGCCAGCAGCTTGACTAGCGGGGGAGAGACCCAGTACTTC	CASSLTSGGETQYF
TRBD1	NA	TRBJ1-5	TRBV4-1	TGCGCCAGCAGCCCGGGACAGGGGGCGCGAGGTCAGCCCCAGCATTTT	CASSPGQGARGQPQHF
TRBD2	NA	TRBJ2-1	TRBV18	TGTGCCAGCTCACCACCTGGACTAGCGGGGGCCATTAGAAACAATGAGCAGTTCTTC	CASSPPGLAGAIRNNEQFF
NA	NA	TRBJ1-2	TRBV6-5	TGTGCCAGCAGTCCCGGACAGAATTCTAACTATGGCTACACCTTC	CASSPGQNSNYGYTF
TRBD1	NA	TRBJ1-2	TRBV28	TGTGCCAGCAGTTCTGGACAGGGGGATGGCTACACCTTC	CASSSGQGDGYTF